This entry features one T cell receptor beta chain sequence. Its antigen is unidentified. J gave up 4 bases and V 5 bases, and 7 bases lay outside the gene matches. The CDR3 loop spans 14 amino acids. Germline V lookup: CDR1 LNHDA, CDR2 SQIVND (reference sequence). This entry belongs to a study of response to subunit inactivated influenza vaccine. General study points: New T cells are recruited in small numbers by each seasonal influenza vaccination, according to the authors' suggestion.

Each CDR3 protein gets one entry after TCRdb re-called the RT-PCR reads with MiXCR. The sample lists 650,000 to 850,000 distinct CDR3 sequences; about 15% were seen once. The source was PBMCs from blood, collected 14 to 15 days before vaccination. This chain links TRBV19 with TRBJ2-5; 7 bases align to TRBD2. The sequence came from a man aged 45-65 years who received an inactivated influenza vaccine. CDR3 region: CASSGGVGSETQYF. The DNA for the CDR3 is TGTGCCAGTAGTGGGGGGGTTGGGTCAGAGACCCAGTACTTC.